Following are 12 T cell receptor beta chains from one sample sequenced in a study of blood T cells in healthy people across ages. The use of a sample-barcoded 5' primer and a J-beta primer mix characterized a second PCR of about 7 to 12 cycles. One entry per CDR3 protein, called by TCRdb with MiXCR from the 5' RACE reads. The top ten clones hold about 38% of a sample with around 800,000 distinct CDR3 sequences, about 55% of them seen once. The sample consisted of blood. The receptors derive from a man older than 75 in good health.

This clonotype was recorded a few times. Germline is not matched at one junction end, which may reflect a read error. V usage is TRBV29-1 and J usage is TRBJ2-1, with D possibly being TRBD1 (6 bases). Germline values: CDR1 SQVTM, CDR2 ANQGSEA. This CDR3 region has 14 residues. The CDR3 region has the DNA TGCAGCGTGGAAGGGGGTATCCCCTACAATGAGCAGTTCTTC. Protein product: CSVEGGIPYNEQFF.

The rearrangement uses TRBV9 and TRBJ1-6; 7 bases map to TRBD1. The CDR3 contains 15 residues. Germline trimming cut 4 bases from V and 7 bases from J; bases unmatched to any gene: 8. The V gene's germline CDR1 is SGDLS and CDR2 YYNGEE. The CDR3 is CASSTEGARNSPLHF. CDR3 coding DNA: TGTGCCAGCAGCACCGAGGGGGCCCGCAATTCACCCCTCCACTTT.

The chain joins TRBV3-1 to TRBJ2-7; 11 bases are shared with TRBD2. The CDR3 is made up of 15 amino acids. The trim removed 2 bases at V and 2 bases at J, leaving 2 bases unmatched. The germline CDR1 and CDR2 sequences are LGHDT and YNNKEL (reference sequence). The CDR3 loop reads CASSQLAGGTYEQYF. The CDR3 DNA reads TGTGCCAGCAGCCAACTAGCGGGAGGCACCTACGAGCAGTACTTC.

This clonotype was seen more than once but under ten times. In DNA, the CDR3 is TGTGCCAGCAGCTTAGTAGGTCGAGCGGGTCTGGGCCCAAGCTCCTACAATGAGCAGTTCTTC. As protein: CASSLVGRAGLGPSSYNEQFF. This sequence joins TRBV11-2 and TRBJ2-1, with a weak D call TRBD2 (6 bases). The germline V gene encodes CDR1 SGHAT and CDR2 FQNNGV. Between the trimmed V and J ends, which lost 1 base and 0 bases, there was a span of 25 bases. CDR3 size: 21 residues.

Points on this clonotype: The germline gene is not matched at one end of the junction; a read error may be the cause. The J gene is TRBJ2-5, the V gene TRBV3-1; tentative D call: TRBD2 (5 bases). Germline V gene data show CDR1 as LGHDT and CDR2 as YNNKEL (reference sequence). This CDR3 has 13 amino acids. For the CDR3, the DNA is TGTACCAGCAGCCAAGCGGCCACTGGGGAGCAGTACTTC. Encoded protein: CTSSQAATGEQYF.

The J gene is TRBJ2-1, the V gene TRBV7-9; 14 nucleotides line up with TRBD2. After removal of 6 bases from V and 9 bases from J, the junction contained 10 bases not matched to a gene. The CDR3 has 16 residues. In germline, CDR1 is SEHNR, CDR2 FQNEAQ (reference sequence). The chain's CDR3 is CASSLGLAGDLREQFF. The CDR3, as DNA: TGTGCCAGCAGTTTGGGACTAGCGGGAGATTTGCGTGAGCAGTTCTTC. Combining the CDR3 with reference TRBV7-9 and TRBJ2-1 gives the whole variable domain DTGVSQNPRHKITKRGQNVTFRCDPISEHNRLYWYRQTLGQGPEFLTYFQNEAQLEKSRLLSDRFSAERPKGSFSTLEIQRTEQGDSAMYLCASSLGLAGDLREQFFGPGTRLTVL.

This clonotype was counted a single time. This sequence joins TRBV10-3 and TRBJ2-2, with TRBD2 as a possible D gene (6 bases). The length of the CDR3 is 12 residues. V was trimmed by 5 bases and J by 7 bases, leaving 8 bases between them. Germline V CDR1 and CDR2: ENHRY, SYGVKD. In nucleotides, the CDR3 is TGTGCCATCAGTCCCGGGGGCGGGGAGCTGTTTTTT. Protein product: CAISPGGGELFF.

This chain joins TRBV20-1 and TRBJ1-3; TRBD1 matches at 9 bases. Germline assignment: CDR1 DFQATT and CDR2 SNEGSKA (reference sequence). The trim removed 4 bases at V and 0 bases at J, leaving 1 base unmatched. CDR3 length equals 14 residues. In DNA form, the CDR3 reads TGCAGTGCTAAGGACAGGGGCTCTGGAAACACCATATATTTT. This translates into CSAKDRGSGNTIYF.

This chain joins TRBV12-3 or TRBV12-4 and TRBJ2-5, with 7 bases that match TRBD2. TRBJ2-1 explains the end of the DNA better; the J call may be wrong. CDR3 size: 15 residues. Here the CDR3 reads CASSFGGRREETQFF. The CDR3 nucleotides are TGTGCCAGCAGTTTCGGCGGGAGAAGGGAAGAGACCCAGTTCTTC.

At least ten counts were recorded for this clonotype. The chain recombines TRBV9 with TRBJ1-2; 7 nucleotides align to TRBD1. The CDR3 extends over 14 amino acids. J was trimmed by 4 bases and V by 4 bases; bases with no gene match: 7. Per the germline V gene, CDR1 is SGDLS and CDR2 is YYNGEE. The CDR3 sequence: CASSPQGQVYGYTF. CDR3 in DNA: TGTGCCAGCAGCCCCCAAGGACAGGTCTATGGCTACACCTTC.

This clonotype was observed a handful of times. This rearrangement joins TRBV12-3 or TRBV12-4 to TRBJ1-5; D may be TRBD1 (5 bases). V lost 6 bases and J lost 1, with 7 bases in between. There are 13 residues in the CDR3. The CDR3 spells CASSWGSNQPQHF. Written as DNA, the CDR3 is TGTGCCAGCAGCTGGGGGAGCAATCAGCCCCAGCATTTT.

The chain employs TRBV12-3 or TRBV12-4 and TRBJ2-7; 10 bases fit TRBD1. J was trimmed by 6 bases and V by 7 bases; bases with no gene match: 9. The CDR3 is made up of 14 amino acids. In DNA form, the CDR3 reads TGTGCCAGCACTCCCGGGACAGGGGCTGCCGAGCAGTACTTC. Protein product: CASTPGTGAAEQYF.